Sequencing of this T cell receptor (beta chain) was carried out in a study of siplizumab effects on memory and regulatory T cells. Per germline, CDR1 ENHRY and CDR2 SYGVKD. The CDR3 loop spans 16 amino acids. The junction had 13 bases not matched to a gene; V was cut back by 10 bases and J by 1 base. In its sample, this clone was seen once. Sequencing was performed with immunoSEQ multiplex PCR; in TCRdb, only in-frame clones are kept and a portion is missing. The table includes fewer than 120,000 clones, roughly 92% detected once. The TCR comes from a human donor in good health. V and J are TRBV10-3 and TRBJ1-1; 9 nucleotides align to TRBD1. The sequencing sample was made of CD4+ T cells sorted from blood. Here the CDR3 reads CATGKGQGLGNTEAFF. CDR3 DNA: TGTGCCACCGGGAAAGGACAGGGGTTAGGGAACACTGAAGCTTTCTTT.